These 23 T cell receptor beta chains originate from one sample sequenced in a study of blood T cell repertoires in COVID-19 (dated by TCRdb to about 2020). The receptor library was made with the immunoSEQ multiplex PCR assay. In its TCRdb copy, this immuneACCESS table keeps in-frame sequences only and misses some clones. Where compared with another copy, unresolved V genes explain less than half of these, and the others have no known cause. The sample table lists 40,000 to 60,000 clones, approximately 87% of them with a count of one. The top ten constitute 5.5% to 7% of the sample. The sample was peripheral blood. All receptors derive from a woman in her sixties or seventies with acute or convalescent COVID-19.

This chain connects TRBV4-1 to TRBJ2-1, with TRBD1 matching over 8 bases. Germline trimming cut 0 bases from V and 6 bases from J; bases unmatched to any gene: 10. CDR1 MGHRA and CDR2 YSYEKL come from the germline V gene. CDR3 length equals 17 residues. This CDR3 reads CASSQDREQGVGNEQFF. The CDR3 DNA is TGCGCCAGCAGCCAAGATCGAGAACAGGGGGTTGGCAATGAGCAGTTCTTC.

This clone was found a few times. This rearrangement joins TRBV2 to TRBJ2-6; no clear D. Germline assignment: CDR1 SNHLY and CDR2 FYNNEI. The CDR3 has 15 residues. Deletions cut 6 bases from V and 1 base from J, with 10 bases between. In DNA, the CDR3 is TGTGCCAGCAGAGACTCGGCGTCTGGGGCCAACGTCCTGACTTTC. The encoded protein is CASRDSASGANVLTF.

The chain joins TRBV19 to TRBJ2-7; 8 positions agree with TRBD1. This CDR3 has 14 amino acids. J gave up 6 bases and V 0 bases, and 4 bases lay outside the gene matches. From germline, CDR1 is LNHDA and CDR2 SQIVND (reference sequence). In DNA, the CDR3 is TGTGCCAGTAGTATAGAGGGACAGGCAACCGAGCAGTACTTC. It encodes CASSIEGQATEQYF.

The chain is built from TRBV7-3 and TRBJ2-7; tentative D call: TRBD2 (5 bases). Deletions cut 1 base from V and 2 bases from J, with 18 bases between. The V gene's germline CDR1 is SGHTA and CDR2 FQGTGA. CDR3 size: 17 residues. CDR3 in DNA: TGTGCCAGCAGCTTAATAACTCGGACTTACCGTACCTACGAGCAGTACTTC. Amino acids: CASSLITRTYRTYEQYF.

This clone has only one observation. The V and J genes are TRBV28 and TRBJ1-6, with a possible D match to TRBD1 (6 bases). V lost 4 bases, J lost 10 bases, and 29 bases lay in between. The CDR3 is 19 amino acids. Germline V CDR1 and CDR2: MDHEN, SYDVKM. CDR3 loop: CASSSLSSPGHPLGSPLHF. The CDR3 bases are TGTGCCAGCAGTTCCCTCTCCTCCCCGGGACACCCCCTGGGGTCACCCCTCCACTTT.

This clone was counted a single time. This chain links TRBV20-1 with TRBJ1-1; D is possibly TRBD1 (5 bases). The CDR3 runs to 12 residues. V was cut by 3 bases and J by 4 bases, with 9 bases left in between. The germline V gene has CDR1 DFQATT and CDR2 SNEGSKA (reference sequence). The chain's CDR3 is CSASPQGTEAFF. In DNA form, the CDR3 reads TGCAGTGCTAGTCCCCAGGGCACTGAAGCTTTCTTT.

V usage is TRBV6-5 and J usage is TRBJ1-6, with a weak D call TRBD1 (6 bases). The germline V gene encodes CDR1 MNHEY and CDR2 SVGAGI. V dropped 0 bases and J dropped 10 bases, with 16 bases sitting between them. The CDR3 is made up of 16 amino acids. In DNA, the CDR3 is TGTGCCAGCAGTTACTCGCCAGGGGCTAGGGAATCACCCCTCCACTTT. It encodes CASSYSPGARESPLHF.

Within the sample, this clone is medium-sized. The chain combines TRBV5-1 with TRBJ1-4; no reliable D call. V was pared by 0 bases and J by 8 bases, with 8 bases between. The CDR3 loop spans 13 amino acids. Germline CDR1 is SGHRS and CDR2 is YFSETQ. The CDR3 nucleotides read TGCGCCAGCAGCTTGGGACTTCGGGAAAAACTGTTTTTT. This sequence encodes CASSLGLREKLFF.

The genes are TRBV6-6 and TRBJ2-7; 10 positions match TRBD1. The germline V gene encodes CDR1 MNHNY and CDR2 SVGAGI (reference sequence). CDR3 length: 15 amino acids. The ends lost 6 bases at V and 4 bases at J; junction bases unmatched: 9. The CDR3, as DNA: TGTGCCAGCAGACTTCCGGGACAGGGGAGGTACGAGCAGTACTTC. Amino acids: CASRLPGQGRYEQYF.

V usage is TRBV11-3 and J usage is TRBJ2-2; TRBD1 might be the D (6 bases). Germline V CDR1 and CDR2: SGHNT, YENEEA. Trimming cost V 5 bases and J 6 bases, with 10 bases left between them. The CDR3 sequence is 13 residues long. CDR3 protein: CASSPTGPGELFF. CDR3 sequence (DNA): TGTGCCAGCAGCCCAACAGGGCCCGGGGAGCTGTTTTTT.

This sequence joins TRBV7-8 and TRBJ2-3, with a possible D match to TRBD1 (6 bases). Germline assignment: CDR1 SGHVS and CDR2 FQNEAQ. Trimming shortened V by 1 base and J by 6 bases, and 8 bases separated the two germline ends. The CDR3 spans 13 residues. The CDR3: CASSLGGQDTQYF. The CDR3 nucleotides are TGTGCCAGCAGCTTAGGGGGGCAGGATACGCAGTATTTT. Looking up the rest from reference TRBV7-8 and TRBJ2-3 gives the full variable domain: GAGVSQSPRYKVAKRGQDVALRCDPISGHVSLFWYQQALGQGPEFLTYFQNEAQLDKSGLPSDRFFAERPEGSVSTLKIQRTQQEDSAVYLCASSLGGQDTQYFGPGTRLTVL.

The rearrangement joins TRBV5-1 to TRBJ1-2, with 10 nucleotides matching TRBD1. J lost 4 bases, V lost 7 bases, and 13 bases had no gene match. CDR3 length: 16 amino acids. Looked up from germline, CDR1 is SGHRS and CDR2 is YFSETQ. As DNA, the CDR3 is TGCGCCAGCGGGGACGAGGGACAGGGGAGAGGCTATGGCTACACCTTC. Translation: CASGDEGQGRGYGYTF. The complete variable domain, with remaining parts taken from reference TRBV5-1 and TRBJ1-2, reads KAGVTQTPRYLIKTRGQQVTLSCSPISGHRSVSWYQQTPGQGLQFLFEYFSETQRNKGNFPGRFSGRQFSNSRSEMNVSTLELGDSALYLCASGDEGQGRGYGYTFGSGTRLTVV.

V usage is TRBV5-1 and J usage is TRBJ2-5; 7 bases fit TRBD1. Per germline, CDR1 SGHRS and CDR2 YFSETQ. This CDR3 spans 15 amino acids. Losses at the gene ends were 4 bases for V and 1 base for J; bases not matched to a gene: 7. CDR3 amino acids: CASSVGDRTQETQYF. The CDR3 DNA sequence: TGCGCCAGCAGCGTAGGGGACAGAACCCAAGAGACCCAGTACTTC.

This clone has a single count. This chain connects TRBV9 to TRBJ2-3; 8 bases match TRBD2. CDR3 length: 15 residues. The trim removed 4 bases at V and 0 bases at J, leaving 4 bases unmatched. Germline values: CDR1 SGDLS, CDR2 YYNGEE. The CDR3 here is CASSPGGASTDTQYF. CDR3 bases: TGTGCCAGCAGCCCCGGGGGGGCGAGCACAGATACGCAGTATTTT.

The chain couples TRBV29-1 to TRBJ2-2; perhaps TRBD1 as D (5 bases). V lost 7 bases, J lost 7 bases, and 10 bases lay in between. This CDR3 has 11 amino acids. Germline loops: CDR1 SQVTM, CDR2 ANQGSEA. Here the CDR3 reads CSAERGGELFF. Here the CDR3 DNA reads TGCAGCGCCGAAAGGGGCGGGGAGCTGTTTTTT.

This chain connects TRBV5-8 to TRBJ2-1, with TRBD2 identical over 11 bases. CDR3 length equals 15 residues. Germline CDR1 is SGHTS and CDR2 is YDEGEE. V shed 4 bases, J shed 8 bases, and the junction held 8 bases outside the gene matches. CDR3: CASSAGLAVRHEQFF. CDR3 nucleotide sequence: TGTGCCAGCAGCGCGGGACTAGCGGTGCGGCATGAGCAGTTCTTC.

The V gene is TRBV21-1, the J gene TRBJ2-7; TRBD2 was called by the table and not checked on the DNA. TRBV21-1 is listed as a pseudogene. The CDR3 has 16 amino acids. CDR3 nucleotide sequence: TGTGCCAGCAGCCCCCGCGGCCGGATTCGCGCCTACGAGCAGTACTTC. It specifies CASSPRGRIRAYEQYF.

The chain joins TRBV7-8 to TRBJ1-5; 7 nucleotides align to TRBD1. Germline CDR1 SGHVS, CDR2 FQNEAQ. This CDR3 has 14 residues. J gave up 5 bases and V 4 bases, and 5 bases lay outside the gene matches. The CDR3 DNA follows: TGTGCCAGCAGCTCAAGGGGGCCGGATCAGCCCCAGCATTTT. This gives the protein CASSSRGPDQPQHF.

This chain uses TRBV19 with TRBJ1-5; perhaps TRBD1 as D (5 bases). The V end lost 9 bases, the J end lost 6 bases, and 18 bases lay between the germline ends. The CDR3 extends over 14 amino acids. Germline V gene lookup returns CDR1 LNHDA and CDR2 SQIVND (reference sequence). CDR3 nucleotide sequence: TGTGCCAGCAACATGGGGGGAGCGGGTCAGCCCCAGCATTTT. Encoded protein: CASNMGGAGQPQHF. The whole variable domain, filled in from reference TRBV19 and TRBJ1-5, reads DGGITQSPKYLFRKEGQNVTLSCEQNLNHDAMYWYRQDPGQGLRLIYYSQIVNDFQKGDIAEGYSVSREKKESFPLTVTSAQKNPTAFYLCASNMGGAGQPQHFGDGTRLSIL.

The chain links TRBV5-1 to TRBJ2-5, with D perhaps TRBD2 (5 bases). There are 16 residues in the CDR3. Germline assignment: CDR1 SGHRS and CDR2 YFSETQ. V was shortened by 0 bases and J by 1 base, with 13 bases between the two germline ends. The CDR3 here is CASSLAIISGQETQYF. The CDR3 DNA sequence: TGCGCCAGCAGCTTGGCCATTATCAGCGGCCAAGAGACCCAGTACTTC.

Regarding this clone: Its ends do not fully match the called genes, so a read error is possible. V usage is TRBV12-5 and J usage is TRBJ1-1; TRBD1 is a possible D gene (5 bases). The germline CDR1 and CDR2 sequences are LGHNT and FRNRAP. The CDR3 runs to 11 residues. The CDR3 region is CASGLDRVQGF. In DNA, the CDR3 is TGTGCTAGTGGTTTGGACCGGGTCCAGGGCTTT.

The CDR3 loop reads CASSQDLRGSGRAAYNEQFF. CDR3 coding DNA: TGCGCCAGCAGCCAAGATTTACGGGGTAGCGGGAGGGCCGCGTACAATGAGCAGTTCTTC. V and J are TRBV4-3 and TRBJ2-1; 11 nucleotides line up with TRBD2. Germline V lookup: CDR1 LGHNA, CDR2 YSLEER. V was clipped by 0 bases and J by 4 bases; unmatched bases: 14. The CDR3 covers 20 residues.

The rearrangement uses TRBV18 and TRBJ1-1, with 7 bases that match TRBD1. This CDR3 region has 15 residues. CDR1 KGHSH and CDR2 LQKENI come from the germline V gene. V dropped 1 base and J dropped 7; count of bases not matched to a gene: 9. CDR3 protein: CASSPRQGSYGEAFF. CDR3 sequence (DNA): TGTGCCAGCTCACCACGACAGGGAAGTTACGGTGAAGCTTTCTTT. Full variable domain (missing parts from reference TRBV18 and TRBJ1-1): NAGVMQNPRHLVRRRGQEARLRCSPMKGHSHVYWYRQLPEEGLKFMVYLQKENIIDESGMPKERFSAEFPKEGPSILRIQQVVRGDSAAYFCASSPRQGSYGEAFFGQGTRLTVV.